Described below is a single T cell receptor beta chain sequence and its context. Germline V gives CDR1 MNHEY, CDR2 SMNVEV (reference sequence). This CDR3 region has 15 residues. J was trimmed by 5 bases and V by 2 bases; bases with no gene match: 2. Some clones are missing from TCRdb's copy, which holds only in-frame ones; the method was immunoSEQ multiplex PCR. Seen here are roughly 80,000 clones, around 83% observed once, and the top ten hold less than 2.5%. This specimen comes from a study of OX40 agonist ivuxolimab in advanced cancers. Study-wide context: The study enrolled dose-escalation patients with hepatocellular carcinoma, melanoma, renal cell or head and neck cancer.

At cycle 4 day 1, cycle 7 day 1, and baseline, blood was sampled. This chain joins TRBV27 and TRBJ1-5, with 11 bases aligning to TRBD1. The clonotype was recovered from an adult with an advanced solid tumor such as melanoma, head and neck, liver or kidney cancer. The source material was CD4+ or CD8+ T cells sorted from blood, sampled in a trial of the OX40 agonist ivuxolimab. The chain's CDR3 is CASSLGTGGDQPQHF. CDR3 in DNA: TGTGCCAGCAGTTTAGGGACAGGGGGGGATCAGCCCCAGCATTTT.